This T cell receptor (beta chain) was captured in a study of blood T cell repertoires in COVID-19. Study-level background: Some COVID-19 samples were acute and others convalescent; all came from the United States, Italy and Spain. The cDNA or gDNA used as material had been derived from T cells, B-cell-depleted T cells, or PBMCs.

The CDR3 extends over 15 amino acids. Per germline, CDR1 MNHEY and CDR2 SVGEGT. With 2 bases removed from V and 2 bases from J, the gap between germline ends came to 13 bases. The data were produced by immunoSEQ multiplex PCR, yet TCRdb's version contains in-frame clones alone and is incomplete. The repertoire holds a few hundred thousand clones, with roughly 90% as singletons. Sequencing was carried out using peripheral blood. This sequence originates from a woman aged 45-65 years who had recovered from COVID-19. V is TRBV6-2 or TRBV6-3 and J is TRBJ2-7; D might be TRBD1 (6 bases). DNA of the CDR3: TGTGCCAGCAGTTACGGGCAGGGGTTGACCTACGAGCAGTACTTC. Its translation is CASSYGQGLTYEQYF.